Listed below are T cell receptor beta chains from one sample, sequenced in a study of neurological immune-mediated disorders. TCRdb re-derived calls from the 5' RACE reads in MiXCR, one entry per CDR3 protein. The sample shows roughly 100,000 distinct CDR3 sequences, approximately 11% of them seen only once. Specimen: PBMCs. Every receptor here comes from a female donor with HTLV-1-associated myelopathy (HAM/TSP). Both conserved end residues are part of each CDR3. Clone size is not always given. Where it is, it says once, few, many or a class for expanded clones.

CDR3aa,abundance,v_gene,j_gene
CASSFRTSGFYNEQFF,many,TRBV5-6,TRBJ2-1
CASRQTNYGYTF,many,TRBV6-1,TRBJ1-2
CSARLVSYEQFF,many,TRBV20-1,TRBJ2-1
CASSLVTSSNPGVKTQYF,-,TRBV7-2,TRBJ2-5
CASSPPGARTFSYEQYF,many,TRBV7-2,TRBJ2-7
CAISKTTTGSNEQFF,many,TRBV10-3,TRBJ2-1
CASSFRGTGQSYEQYF,many,TRBV7-9,TRBJ2-7
CVSSLGGNTEAFF,-,TRBV5-1,TRBJ1-1
CSARASGGSTYNEQFF,many,TRBV20-1,TRBJ2-1
CASSLFQGSSYNEQFF,many,TRBV5-8,TRBJ2-1
CASPPPGEYGYTF,many,TRBV7-9,TRBJ1-2
CSVGQGVTDTQYF,many,TRBV29-1,TRBJ2-3
CSANARAPYEQYF,many,TRBV20-1,TRBJ2-7
CASSYSTVTGELFF,many,TRBV6-5,TRBJ2-2
CASRLQGINTEAFF,many,TRBV27,TRBJ1-1
CASSSGTSGGPSYEQYF,many,TRBV5-1,TRBJ2-7
CASRSSVGNEQLF,few,TRBV5-1,TRBJ2-1
CASSQTQRNYGYTF,few,TRBV4-1,TRBJ1-2
CATSTLAADTQYF,many,TRBV15,TRBJ2-3
CASSLGQGNEQYF,many,TRBV11-3,TRBJ2-7
CASSFSRASYEQYF,many,TRBV27,TRBJ2-7
CASSTQAGANVLTF,many,TRBV5-1,TRBJ2-6
CANTESNTEAFF,-,TRBV28,TRBJ1-1
CASSYSSGQPAYEQYF,many,TRBV6-5,TRBJ2-7
CSASPDGQPSRQHF,many,TRBV20-1,TRBJ1-5
CASSPQIAPAVPGELFF,many,TRBV7-7,TRBJ2-2
CASQTATNTEAFF,many,TRBV5-1,TRBJ1-1
CSARDRQGTNTIYF,many,TRBV20-1,TRBJ1-3
CASSLGTGGWDQPQHF,-,TRBV7-8,TRBJ1-5
CASSTGSNEFF,many,TRBV18,TRBJ2-1
CSALQGAYEQYF,many,TRBV20-1,TRBJ2-7